A selection of T cell receptor beta chains follows, all from one sample in a study of blood T cell repertoires in COVID-19. The assay was immunoSEQ multiplex PCR, and TCRdb's table has in-frame clones only and misses some. The table includes fewer than 250,000 clones, about 83% detected once. Source material: peripheral blood. The receptors were gathered from a human donor in a cohort sampled during active COVID-19. CDR3s include the opening cysteine and the closing phenylalanine or tryptophan. A D gene is named only where the DNA matches it firmly. Clone size is given for some rows only: seen once, a few or many times, or a class if the clone is expanded.

clone size	D gene	V gene	J gene	CDR3 DNA	CDR3 protein
.	TRBD1	TRBV19	TRBJ2-5	TGTGCCAGTAGTGCCTCACAGGGGGCGGGGACCCAGTACTTC	CASSASQGAGTQYF
.	.	TRBV12-3/TRBV12-4	TRBJ1-2	TGTGCCAGCGCCTTTGAGGGAGGGTATGGCTACACCTTC	CASAFEGGYGYTF
.	.	TRBV7-9	TRBJ1-5	TGTGCCAGCAGCACAGGGAGTGGTGAGAATCAGCCCCAGCATTTT	CASSTGSGENQPQHF
once	TRBD1	TRBV19	TRBJ1-1	TGTGCCAGTAGTAGGACAGGACTCGCGGAAGCTTTCTTT	CASSRTGLAEAFF
.	TRBD1	TRBV12-3/TRBV12-4	TRBJ2-7	TGTGCCAGCAGTCCACAGGGGGAGGACGAGCAGTACTTC	CASSPQGEDEQYF
.	TRBD1	TRBV18	TRBJ1-1	TGTGCCAGCTCACGAGCAACAGGGGTAGGGACCACTGAAGCTTTCTTT	CASSRATGVGTTEAFF
.	TRBD2	TRBV5-1	TRBJ2-1	TGCGCCACCCGGACTAGCGGGAGGGTGAATGAGCAGTTCTTC	CATRTSGRVNEQFF
.	.	TRBV1	TRBJ2-4	TGCACCAGCAGCCTACAAAGGGTCAGGGTACCCAAAAACATTCAGTACTTC	CTSSLQRVRVPKNIQYF
once	TRBD1	TRBV29-1	TRBJ2-2	TGCAGCGTTCGAGACAGGGCTGACGGGGAGCTGTTTTTT	CSVRDRADGELFF
.	TRBD1	TRBV6-5	TRBJ2-1	TGTGCCAGCAGTCTGGGACAGGGACCCTACAATGAGCAGTTCTTC	CASSLGQGPYNEQFF
few	.	TRBV7-9	TRBJ1-2	TGTGCCAGCAGCTCGGGGTGGGCTAACTATGGCTACACCTTC	CASSSGWANYGYTF
.	.	TRBV18	TRBJ1-1	TGTGCCAGCTCACCGGCGAGCAGGGAGGGAGAAGCTTTCTTT	CASSPASREGEAFF
.	.	TRBV6-6	TRBJ1-6	TGTGCCAGCAGTTACAGGGGAGGGAATTCACCCCTCCACTTT	CASSYRGGNSPLHF
.	TRBD1	TRBV7-2	TRBJ1-5	TGTGCCAGCAGCTTAGGGGGACAGCTCAATCAGCCCCAGCATTTT	CASSLGGQLNQPQHF
.	TRBD1	TRBV5-1	TRBJ2-1	TGCGCCAGCTCTCTAAGGACAGGGGGAAACGACCAGTTCTTC	CASSLRTGGNDQFF
.	.	TRBV7-9	TRBJ2-3	TGTGCCAGCAGCAGCAGCACAGATACGCAGTATTTT	CASSSSTDTQYF
.	.	TRBV9	TRBJ1-2	TGTGCCAGCAGCGTAGGCAGGGCTAACTATGGCTACACCTTC	CASSVGRANYGYTF
.	TRBD1	TRBV5-1	TRBJ2-5	TGCGCCAGCAGCTCGCCCGGGAGAGACAGGGGAACGGAGACCCAGTACTTC	CASSSPGRDRGTETQYF
.	.	TRBV6-5	TRBJ2-7	TGTGCCACAAACTCCTACGAGCAGTACTTC	CATNSYEQYF
.	.	TRBV14	TRBJ2-1	TGTGCCAGCAGCCAAGGGACTACGTACAATGAGCAGTTCTTC	CASSQGTTYNEQFF
.	TRBD1	TRBV4-1	TRBJ2-7	TGCGCCAGCAGCCAATCCGGGACAGGGTTATACGAGCAGTACTTC	CASSQSGTGLYEQYF
.	.	TRBV5-4	TRBJ1-4	TGTGCCAGCAGCTCGGGAATGGGGAATGAAAAACTGTTTTTT	CASSSGMGNEKLFF